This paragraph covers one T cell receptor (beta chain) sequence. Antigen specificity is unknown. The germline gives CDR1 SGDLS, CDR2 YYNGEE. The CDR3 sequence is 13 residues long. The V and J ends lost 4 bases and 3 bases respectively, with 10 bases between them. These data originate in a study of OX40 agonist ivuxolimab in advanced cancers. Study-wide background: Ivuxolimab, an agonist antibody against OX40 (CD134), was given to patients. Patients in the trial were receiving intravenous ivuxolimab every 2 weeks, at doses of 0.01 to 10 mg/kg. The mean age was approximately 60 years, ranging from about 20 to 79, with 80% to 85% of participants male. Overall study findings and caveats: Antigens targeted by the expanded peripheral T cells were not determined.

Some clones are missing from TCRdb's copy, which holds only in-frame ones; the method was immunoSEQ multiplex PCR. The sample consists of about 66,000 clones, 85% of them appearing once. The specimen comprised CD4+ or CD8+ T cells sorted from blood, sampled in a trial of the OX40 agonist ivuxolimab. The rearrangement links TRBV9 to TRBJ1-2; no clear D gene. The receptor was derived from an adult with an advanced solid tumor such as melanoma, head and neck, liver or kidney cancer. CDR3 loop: CASSPREDYGYTF. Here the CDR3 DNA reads TGTGCCAGCAGCCCGAGGGAGGACTATGGCTACACCTTC.